This T cell receptor (beta chain) was sequenced during a study of blood T cell repertoires in COVID-19. TCRdb's copy holds only in-frame clones and misses some; the assay was immunoSEQ multiplex PCR. The data hold 68,000 or so clones, with approximately 86% observed a single time. Germline CDR1 and CDR2: SGHVS and FQNEAQ. CDR3 length: 14 amino acids. J lost 5 bases, V lost 4 bases, and 7 bases had no gene match. The TCR originated in a man between 45 and 60 years old with acute or convalescent COVID-19. Sequenced input: peripheral blood. The chain links TRBV7-8 to TRBJ2-7, with TRBD2 matching 8 bases. Written as DNA, the CDR3 is TGTGCCAGCAGCTCGGGGACTAGAGTTAACGAGCAGTACTTC. It codes for CASSSGTRVNEQYF.